The 19 T cell receptor beta chains listed next were all sequenced from one sample in a study of blood T cell repertoires in COVID-19. Assay: immunoSEQ multiplex PCR; the TCRdb copy retains only in-frame clones and omits some. The sample records under 300,000 clones, around nine tenths being singletons. Sequenced: PBMCs or T cells enriched from blood (not recorded which). These TCRs come from a woman aged 18-29 years who had recovered from COVID-19.

The V call is TRBV10-3, the J call TRBJ2-3; 9 bases align to TRBD1. V lost 9 bases and J lost 3; bases outside the gene matches: 4. This CDR3 spans 13 amino acids. Per the germline V gene, CDR1 is ENHRY and CDR2 is SYGVKD. CDR3 residues: CAITGTGTDTQYF. The CDR3 DNA reads TGTGCCATAACCGGGACAGGGACAGATACGCAGTATTTT.

CDR3 residues: CASSQGSSGGRGEQFF. CDR3 DNA: TGTGCCAGCAGCCAAGGATCTAGCGGGGGACGGGGTGAGCAGTTCTTC. The genes are TRBV4-2 and TRBJ2-1; 10 nucleotides align to TRBD2. Germline-derived CDR1 and CDR2 are LGHNA and YNFKEQ. The length of the CDR3 is 16 residues. Unmatched junction bases numbered 9, after V lost 1 base and J lost 9 bases.

This chain connects TRBV27 to TRBJ1-6, with D possibly being TRBD1 (6 bases). CDR1 and CDR2 from the germline V gene are MNHEY and SMNVEV (reference sequence). Trimming cost V 4 bases and J 7 bases, with 17 bases left between them. The CDR3 runs to 16 residues. CDR3 sequence reads: CASSWGNGQGNSPLHF. The CDR3 coding sequence is TGTGCCAGCAGTTGGGGTAATGGGCAGGGGAATTCACCCCTCCACTTT.

This chain connects TRBV14 to TRBJ1-2; D may be TRBD1 (6 bases). Trimming pared 0 bases from V and 9 bases from J, leaving 17 bases between. This CDR3 region has 15 residues. Germline V gene sequence: CDR1 SGHDN, CDR2 FVKESK. The DNA for the CDR3 is TGTGCCAGCAGCCAAGATTCAGGGGCGCTTCGTCGCTACACCTTC. It codes for CASSQDSGALRRYTF.

The chain links TRBV28 to TRBJ2-3; 8 bases align to TRBD2. The CDR3 is made up of 16 amino acids. With 3 bases clipped from V and 2 bases from J, the junction kept 7 bases outside the gene matches. From germline, CDR1 is MDHEN and CDR2 SYDVKM. The CDR3 here is CASSFEGLALTDTQYF. The CDR3 DNA sequence: TGTGCCAGCAGTTTTGAAGGACTAGCCCTCACAGATACGCAGTATTTT.

The chain is built from TRBV7-9 and TRBJ1-6; D is possibly TRBD1 (5 bases). This CDR3 contains 14 residues. Germline values: CDR1 SEHNR, CDR2 FQNEAQ (reference sequence). Deletions cut 0 bases from V and 10 bases from J, with 10 bases between. CDR3 coding DNA: TGTGCCAGCAGCTTAGCCCCCAGGGCATCACCCCTCCACTTT. This codes for CASSLAPRASPLHF.

The rearrangement joins TRBV24-1 to TRBJ2-3; maybe TRBD2 (6 bases). Germline V gene lookup returns CDR1 KGHDR and CDR2 SFDVKD. V lost 3 bases to trimming and J lost 3 bases, with 12 bases between them. The CDR3 contains 15 residues. This CDR3 is CATSDPGSGTDTQYF. The CDR3 coding sequence is TGTGCCACCAGTGATCCAGGGAGCGGGACAGATACGCAGTATTTT.

The gene calls are TRBV7-9 and TRBJ1-2; 7 bases map to TRBD1. With V trimmed by 5 bases and J by 3 bases, 15 bases remained unmatched. The length of the CDR3 is 17 residues. Per germline, CDR1 SEHNR and CDR2 FQNEAQ (reference sequence). CDR3 in amino acids: CASSTTFRGRFDYGYTF. CDR3 nucleotide sequence: TGTGCCAGCAGCACAACCTTCAGGGGGAGGTTTGACTATGGCTACACCTTC. The full variable domain, completed using reference TRBV7-9 and TRBJ1-2, is DTGVSQNPRHKITKRGQNVTFRCDPISEHNRLYWYRQTLGQGPEFLTYFQNEAQLEKSRLLSDRFSAERPKGSFSTLEIQRTEQGDSAMYLCASSTTFRGRFDYGYTFGSGTRLTVV.

The chain has TRBV21-1 and TRBJ1-2; the table's D call, TRBD1, was not checked against the DNA. TRBV21-1 is termed a pseudogene. CDR3 size: 18 residues. The CDR3 here is CASSKALRTGPGDYGYTF. The CDR3 DNA is TGTGCCAGCAGCAAAGCGTTACGGACAGGTCCCGGTGACTATGGCTACACCTTC.

The gene calls are TRBV7-2 and TRBJ2-7; D might be TRBD2 (5 bases). V dropped 2 bases and J dropped 3 bases, with 17 bases sitting between them. Germline CDR1 and CDR2: SGHTA and FQGNSA. The CDR3 has 16 amino acids. CDR3 sequence reads: CASSLRSAGGIYEQYF. In nucleotides, the CDR3 is TGTGCCAGCAGCTTACGTTCTGCGGGCGGAATCTACGAGCAGTACTTC.

The CDR3 region is CASSEGGVLYGYTF. In DNA, the CDR3 is TGTGCCAGCAGTGAAGGGGGGGTACTCTATGGCTACACCTTC. V usage is TRBV6-1 and J usage is TRBJ1-2; possibly TRBD1 for D (5 bases). CDR3 length: 14 residues. Trimming shortened V by 1 base and J by 4 bases, and 10 bases separated the two germline ends. Germline CDR1 and CDR2: MNHNS and SASEGT.

This chain links TRBV27 with TRBJ2-3, with TRBD2 as a possible D gene (5 bases). The CDR3 has 19 amino acids. The V and J ends lost 5 bases and 1 base respectively, with 25 bases between them. The germline gives CDR1 MNHEY, CDR2 SMNVEV (reference sequence). The CDR3 sequence: CASSPLRGRASRGTDTQYF. The DNA of the CDR3 is TGTGCCAGCAGTCCCCTCCGTGGGAGAGCTTCCCGGGGCACAGATACGCAGTATTTT.

V usage is TRBV6-5 and J usage is TRBJ2-3; 10 positions agree with TRBD2. Germline V lookup: CDR1 MNHEY, CDR2 SVGAGI. Trimming removed 7 bases from V and 4 bases from J; junction bases left unmatched: 8. The CDR3 contains 15 residues. CDR3 region: CASTSSGGPADTQYF. As DNA, the CDR3 is TGTGCCAGCACCTCTAGCGGGGGACCTGCAGATACGCAGTATTTT.

This chain joins TRBV19 and TRBJ1-1; 7 bases align to TRBD1. CDR1 and CDR2 from the germline V gene are LNHDA and SQIVND (reference sequence). The V gene end was trimmed by 1 base and the J gene end by 2 bases; junction bases not matched to a gene: 4. The CDR3 has 15 amino acids. CDR3 loop: CASSIAPGGNTEAFF. The CDR3 nucleotides read TGTGCCAGTAGTATAGCCCCAGGGGGAAACACTGAAGCTTTCTTT.

The chain recombines TRBV15 with TRBJ2-4, with D maybe TRBD1 (7 bases). Germline V gives CDR1 LNHNV, CDR2 YYDKDF (reference sequence). V lost 0 bases and J 8 bases, leaving 20 bases between the germline ends. The length of the CDR3 is 17 residues. The CDR3 is CATSRDPRDRGKDIQYF. In DNA form, the CDR3 reads TGTGCCACCAGCAGAGATCCGCGGGACAGAGGAAAGGACATTCAGTACTTC.

This clone came up a few times. The rearrangement joins TRBV18 to TRBJ2-6, with D tentatively TRBD1 (5 bases). The CDR3 runs 16 residues. Between the trimmed V and J ends, which lost 3 bases and 0 bases, there was a span of 9 bases. Germline CDR1 KGHSH, CDR2 LQKENI. CDR3 coding DNA: TGTGCCAGCTCACCGAATAGGGGCTCTGGGGCCAACGTCCTGACTTTC. Its protein is CASSPNRGSGANVLTF.

This rearrangement joins TRBV10-3 to TRBJ1-4; 9 bases are shared with TRBD1. CDR1 is ENHRY, CDR2 SYGVKD, per germline. V dropped 6 bases and J dropped 5; count of bases not matched to a gene: 4. This CDR3 has 14 amino acids. CDR3 nucleotide sequence: TGTGCCATCAGAGCCGGGACAGGGAATGAAAAACTGTTTTTT. Translated: CAIRAGTGNEKLFF.

The chain carries TRBV27 and TRBJ1-3; TRBD1 is a possible D gene (5 bases). This CDR3 region has 14 residues. The germline V gene has CDR1 MNHEY and CDR2 SMNVEV (reference sequence). Trimming left V 6 bases short and J 5 bases short, with 14 bases between. The CDR3 loop reads CASSPRGIRNTIYF. DNA for the CDR3: TGTGCCAGCAGCCCGCGGGGGATCCGAAACACCATATATTTT.

The chain carries TRBV7-9 and TRBJ2-4; D gene unclear. CDR1 SEHNR and CDR2 FQNEAQ come from the germline V gene (reference sequence). Trimming cost V 0 bases and J 4 bases, with 7 bases left between them. This CDR3 is 14 amino acids long. CDR3 protein: CASSLAAAKNIQYF. The CDR3 coding sequence is TGTGCCAGCAGCTTAGCGGCAGCGAAAAACATTCAGTACTTC.